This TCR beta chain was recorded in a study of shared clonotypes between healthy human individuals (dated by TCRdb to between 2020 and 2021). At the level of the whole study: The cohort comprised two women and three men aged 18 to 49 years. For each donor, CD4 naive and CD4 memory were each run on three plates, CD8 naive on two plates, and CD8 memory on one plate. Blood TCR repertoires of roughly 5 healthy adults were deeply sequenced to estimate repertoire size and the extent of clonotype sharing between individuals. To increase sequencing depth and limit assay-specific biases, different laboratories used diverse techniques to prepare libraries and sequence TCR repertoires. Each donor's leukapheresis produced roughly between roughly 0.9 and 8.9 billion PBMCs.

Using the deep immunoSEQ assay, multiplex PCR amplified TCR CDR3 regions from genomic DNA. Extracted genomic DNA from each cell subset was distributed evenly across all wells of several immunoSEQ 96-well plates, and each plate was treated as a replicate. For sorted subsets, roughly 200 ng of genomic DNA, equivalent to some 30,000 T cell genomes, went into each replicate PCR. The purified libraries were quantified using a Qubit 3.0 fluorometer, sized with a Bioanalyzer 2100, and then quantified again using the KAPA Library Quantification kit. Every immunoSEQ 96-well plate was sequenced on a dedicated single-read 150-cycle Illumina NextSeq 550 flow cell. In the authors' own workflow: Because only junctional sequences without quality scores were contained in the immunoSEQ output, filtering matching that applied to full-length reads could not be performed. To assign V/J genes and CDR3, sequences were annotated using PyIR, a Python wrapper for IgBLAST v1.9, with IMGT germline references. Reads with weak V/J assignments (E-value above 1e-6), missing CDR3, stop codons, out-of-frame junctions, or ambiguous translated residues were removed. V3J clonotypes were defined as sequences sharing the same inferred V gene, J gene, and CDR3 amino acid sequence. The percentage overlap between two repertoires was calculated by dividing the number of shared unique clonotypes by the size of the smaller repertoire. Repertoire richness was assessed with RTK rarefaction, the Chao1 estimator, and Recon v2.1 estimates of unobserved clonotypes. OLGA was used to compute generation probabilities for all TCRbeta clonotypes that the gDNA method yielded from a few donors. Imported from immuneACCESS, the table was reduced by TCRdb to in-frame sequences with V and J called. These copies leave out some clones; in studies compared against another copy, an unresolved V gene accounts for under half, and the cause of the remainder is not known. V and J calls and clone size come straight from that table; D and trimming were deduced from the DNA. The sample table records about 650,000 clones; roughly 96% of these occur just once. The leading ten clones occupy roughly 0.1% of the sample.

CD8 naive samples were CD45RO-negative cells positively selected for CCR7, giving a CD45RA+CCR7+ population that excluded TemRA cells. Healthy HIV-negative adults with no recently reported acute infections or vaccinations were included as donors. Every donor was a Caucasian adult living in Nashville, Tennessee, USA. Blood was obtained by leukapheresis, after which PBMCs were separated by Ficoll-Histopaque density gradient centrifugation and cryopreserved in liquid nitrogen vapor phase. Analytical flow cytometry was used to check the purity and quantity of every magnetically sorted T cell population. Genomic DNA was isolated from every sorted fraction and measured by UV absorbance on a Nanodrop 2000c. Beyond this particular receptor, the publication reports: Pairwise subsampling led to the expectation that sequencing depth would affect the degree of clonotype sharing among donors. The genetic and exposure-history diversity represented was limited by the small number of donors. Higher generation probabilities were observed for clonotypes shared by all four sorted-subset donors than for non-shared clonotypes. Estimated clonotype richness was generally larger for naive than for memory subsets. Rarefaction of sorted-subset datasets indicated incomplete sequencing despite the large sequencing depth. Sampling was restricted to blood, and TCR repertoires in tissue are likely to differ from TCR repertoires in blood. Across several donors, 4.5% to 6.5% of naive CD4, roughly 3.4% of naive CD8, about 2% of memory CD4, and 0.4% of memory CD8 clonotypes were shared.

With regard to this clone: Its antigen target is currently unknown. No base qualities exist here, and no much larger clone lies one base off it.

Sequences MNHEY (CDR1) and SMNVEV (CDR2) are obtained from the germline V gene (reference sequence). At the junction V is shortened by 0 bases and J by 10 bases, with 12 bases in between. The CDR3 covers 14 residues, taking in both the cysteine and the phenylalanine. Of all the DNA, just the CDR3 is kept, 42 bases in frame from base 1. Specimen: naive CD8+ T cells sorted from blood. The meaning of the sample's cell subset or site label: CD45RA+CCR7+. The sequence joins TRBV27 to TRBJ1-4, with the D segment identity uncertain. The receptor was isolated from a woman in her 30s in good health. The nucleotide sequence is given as TGTGCCAGCAGTTTATCGGGCGTTGGCGGAAAACTGTTTTTT. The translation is CASSLSGVGGKLFF. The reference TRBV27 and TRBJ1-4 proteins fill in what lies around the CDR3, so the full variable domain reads EAQVTQNPRYLITVTGKKLTVTCSQNMNHEYMSWYRQDPGLGLRQIYYSMNVEVTDKGDVPEGYKVSRKEKRNFPLILESPSPNQTSLYFCASSLSGVGGKLFFGSGTQLSVL.